This T cell receptor (beta chain) was sequenced in a study of cytomegalovirus exposure and HLA in healthy donors. Study results and caveats: TCR beta V segments were, for the most part, productive about 87% or about 30% of the time in an earlier analysis. It was taken for granted in presence/absence analyses that sequencing depth across donors was roughly uniform. Highest at DRB1 and lowest at HLA-C, TCR association rates differed among HLA loci in a later analysis.

Researchers ran the PCR with 60 Vbeta and 13 Jbeta primers. The assay was immunoSEQ multiplex PCR, and TCRdb's table has in-frame clones only and misses some. The sample includes around 89,000 clones, approximately 84% of them seen just once. As to this clone: Its target is unknown.

This CDR3 has 13 amino acids. Looked up from germline, CDR1 is GTSNPN and CDR2 is SVGIG (reference sequence). After removal of 1 base from V and 4 bases from J, the junction contained 2 bases not matched to a gene. This TCR was sampled from a girl aged 2 to 10 in good health and CMV-seropositive. The rearrangement links TRBV30 to TRBJ1-1; 8 positions agree with TRBD1. Source material: PBMCs. The CDR3, as DNA: TGTGCCTGGAGTGAACAGGGGGTCACTGAAGCTTTCTTT. It is translated as CAWSEQGVTEAFF.